This paragraph reports one T cell receptor beta chain. Its antigen has not been determined. No qualities accompany the bases; no much larger clone lies one base away. This entry is derived from a study of blood T cell repertoires in COVID-19 (TCRdb year 2020). Background for the entire study: Samples from collaborators originated in the United States, Italy and Spain and spanned both the acute and convalescent phases of COVID-19. The samples were drawn from the first 160 participants of the ongoing ImmuneRACE study and from some 1,300 subjects provided by 6 global collaborators. The material from the prospective study consisted of cDNA or gDNA derived from T cells, B-cell-depleted T cells, or PBMCs. The repertoires were released in a freely available public database meant as a resource for research on the immune response to SARS-CoV-2. Where HLA class I and class II types were available, the types were taken from metadata supplied by the sample provider, not from assay-based typing. Subjects who had been exposed to COVID-19, were actively infected with it, or had recovered from it provided the deeply sampled blood TCRbeta repertoires that made up the dataset. A de-identified subject ID, COVID-19 status, age in years and sex were almost always included in the sample metadata.

The CDR3 has 16 amino acids, counting the end cysteine and phenylalanine. Only the CDR3 DNA stays, 48 bases, in frame from base 1. Taken from the germline V gene, the CDR1 and CDR2 loops are SGHRS and YFSETQ. Ends trimmed: V by 2 bases, J by 0 bases; bases unmatched to a gene: 6. What the research found in general, with its limitations: The quantity of clinical and demographic metadata differed by source and by participant and was supplied without curation.

Collaborating institutions collected whole blood in K2EDTA tubes following their own protocols. For TCRbeta analysis, collaborators shipped samples in one of three forms: frozen whole blood, isolated PBMCs, or DNA extracted from either of those sample types. TCRbeta CDR3 regions were amplified from genomic DNA by means of the immunoSEQ Assay, a bias-controlled multiplex PCR. As for the authors' bioinformatics: Within the assay, amplification of reference gene primers was used to estimate how many nucleated cells each sample contained. To quantify the absolute abundance of each unique TCRbeta CDR3 rearrangement, sequence reads were collapsed and filtered. Productive Simpson clonality was computed per sample as the square root of Simpson's diversity index over productive rearrangements. The table comes from immuneACCESS by way of TCRdb, which keeps in-frame sequences with V and J called. Part of the clones is missing from these tables; in studies checked, under half for an unresolved V gene and the rest for unknown reasons. The DNA gave D and trimming, while V, J and clone size come from that table. This sample lists 130,000 to 150,000 clones; about 86% were detected once. The ten largest clonotypes hold 8.6% of the sample.

The sequence came from a woman in her forties or fifties with active or convalescent COVID-19. Sequencing input: peripheral blood. The chain uses TRBV5-1 and TRBJ1-1, with 8 bases aligning to TRBD1. The DNA reads as follows: TGCGCCAGCAGCTTAGATCAGGGGGCCGTGAACACTGAAGCTTTCTTT. Its protein is CASSLDQGAVNTEAFF.